These T cell receptor beta chains were read from a single sample in a study of glioma-infiltrating T cells after dendritic cell vaccination. Produced via immunoSEQ multiplex PCR; TCRdb's table is partial and in-frame only. The sample carries approximately 46,000 clones, approximately 91% recorded once. This material consisted of blood, taken after dendritic cell vaccination. Receptor source: a human donor with glioblastoma. CDR3s include the opening cysteine and the closing phenylalanine or tryptophan.

v_call	j_call	cdr3_aa
TRBV10-3	TRBJ2-3	CAISVGGASTDTQYF
TRBV7-6	TRBJ2-2	CASSLSVWRDGTGELFF
TRBV28	TRBJ1-1	CASTPEGATEAFF
TRBV7-2	TRBJ2-7	CASSPKGLAGYEQYF
TRBV18	TRBJ2-5	CASSPRPVAGRETQYF
TRBV5-1	TRBJ2-3	CASSLEPLGGGTQYF
TRBV9	TRBJ2-2	CASTWAGTGELFF
TRBV29-1	TRBJ1-5	CSASAENQPQHF
TRBV28	TRBJ1-5	CASATGSNQPQHF
TRBV6-8	TRBJ1-5	CASRIVGQSNQPQHF
TRBV10-3	TRBJ2-1	CAITIQAGAYNEQFF
TRBV28	TRBJ2-7	CASSLIGTGNEQYF
TRBV9	TRBJ2-2	CASSVGGRANAGELFF